A selection of T cell receptor beta chains follows, all from one sample in a study of response to subunit inactivated influenza vaccine. One entry per CDR3 protein results from TCRdb running MiXCR on the RT-PCR reads. The data contain around 500,000 distinct CDR3 sequences, approximately 11% of them singletons. The starting material was PBMCs from blood, obtained roughly 46 days after vaccination. These receptors all stem from a man aged 50-59 years who received an inactivated influenza vaccine. Each CDR3 is given with its conserved first and last residue. Each record gives: D gene, clone size, J gene, V gene, CDR3 DNA, CDR3 protein. D genes are given only for firm matches. For some rows the clone size is stated as once, few or many, or as a class when expanded; others skip it.

d_gene: NA
abundance: few
j_gene: TRBJ2-1
v_gene: TRBV7-8
CDR3nt: TGTGCCAGCAGCAAGCCGCGGGGCTGGGGGGAGCAGTTCTTC
CDR3aa: CASSKPRGWGEQFF

d_gene: TRBD1
abundance: NA
j_gene: TRBJ2-1
v_gene: TRBV7-2
CDR3nt: TGTGCCAGCAGATCGTCGGGACAGCCAAGGCAGTTCTTC
CDR3aa: CASRSSGQPRQFF

d_gene: TRBD1
abundance: many
j_gene: TRBJ2-2
v_gene: TRBV27
CDR3nt: TGTGCCAGCAACCCAGGGGGCACCGGGGAGCTGTTTTTT
CDR3aa: CASNPGGTGELFF

d_gene: NA
abundance: NA
j_gene: TRBJ2-5
v_gene: TRBV28
CDR3nt: TGTGCCAGCACCCAAGCAGGGGCAGGACAAGAGACCCAGTACTTC
CDR3aa: CASTQAGAGQETQYF

d_gene: TRBD2
abundance: many
j_gene: TRBJ2-2
v_gene: TRBV20-1
CDR3nt: TGCAGTGCTAGAGGGGCTAGCGGGAGAAACACCGGGGAGCTGTTTTTT
CDR3aa: CSARGASGRNTGELFF

d_gene: TRBD2
abundance: NA
j_gene: TRBJ2-1
v_gene: TRBV20-1
CDR3nt: TGCAGTGCCCCCGGGACTAGCGGGAGGACGTCCTACAATGAGCAGTTCTTC
CDR3aa: CSAPGTSGRTSYNEQFF

d_gene: NA
abundance: many
j_gene: TRBJ2-5
v_gene: TRBV15
CDR3nt: TGTGCCACCAGCCGTACGACAGTGGAGGAGACCCAGTACTTC
CDR3aa: CATSRTTVEETQYF

d_gene: NA
abundance: few
j_gene: TRBJ2-7
v_gene: TRBV6-5
CDR3nt: TGTGCCAGCAGGGACTACACCTACGAGCAGTACTTC
CDR3aa: CASRDYTYEQYF

d_gene: TRBD2
abundance: many
j_gene: TRBJ2-3
v_gene: TRBV12-3/TRBV12-4
CDR3nt: TGTGCCAGCAGGCCGACTAGCGGGACCACAGATACGCAGTATTTT
CDR3aa: CASRPTSGTTDTQYF

d_gene: TRBD2
abundance: many
j_gene: TRBJ2-7
v_gene: TRBV10-3
CDR3nt: TGTGCCATCAGTGAAGGGGGACTAGGAACCTACGAGCAGTACTTC
CDR3aa: CAISEGGLGTYEQYF

d_gene: TRBD1
abundance: few
j_gene: TRBJ1-5
v_gene: TRBV6-2/TRBV6-3
CDR3nt: TGTGCCAGCAGGACCGGGACAGATCTTAGCAATCAGCCCCAGCATTTT
CDR3aa: CASRTGTDLSNQPQHF

d_gene: NA
abundance: many
j_gene: TRBJ2-3
v_gene: TRBV12-3/TRBV12-4
CDR3nt: TGTGCCAGCAGTTCTGGTTGGGGGGGGCTAACAGATACGCAGTATTTT
CDR3aa: CASSSGWGGLTDTQYF

d_gene: NA
abundance: few
j_gene: TRBJ1-1
v_gene: TRBV20-1
CDR3nt: TGCAGTGCTAGAGACCGATACCGGTCACCTAACACTGAAGCTTTCTTT
CDR3aa: CSARDRYRSPNTEAFF

d_gene: TRBD1
abundance: NA
j_gene: TRBJ1-2
v_gene: TRBV7-9
CDR3nt: TGTGCCAGCAGTTTACCAACCGGGACAGGGAGTGGCTACACCTTC
CDR3aa: CASSLPTGTGSGYTF

d_gene: TRBD1
abundance: few
j_gene: TRBJ2-3
v_gene: TRBV14
CDR3nt: TGTGCCAGCAGCCAGGACAGGGGGTTCACAGATACGCAGTATTTT
CDR3aa: CASSQDRGFTDTQYF

d_gene: NA
abundance: few
j_gene: TRBJ1-4
v_gene: TRBV9
CDR3nt: TGTGCCAGCAGCGTTTTCGGGACCCGATCTGAAAAACTGTTTTTT
CDR3aa: CASSVFGTRSEKLFF

d_gene: TRBD1
abundance: few
j_gene: TRBJ1-4
v_gene: TRBV7-6
CDR3nt: TGTGCCAGCAGTCCCGGGACAGATAATGAAAAACTGTTTTTT
CDR3aa: CASSPGTDNEKLFF

d_gene: NA
abundance: NA
j_gene: TRBJ2-7
v_gene: TRBV12-3/TRBV12-4
CDR3nt: TGTGCCAGCAGGGGACCTATAAACGAGCAGTACTTC
CDR3aa: CASRGPINEQYF

d_gene: NA
abundance: NA
j_gene: TRBJ2-3
v_gene: TRBV3-1
CDR3nt: TGTGCCAGCAGCCAAGAGATTGCCGATACGCAGTATTTT
CDR3aa: CASSQEIADTQYF

d_gene: NA
abundance: many
j_gene: TRBJ1-5
v_gene: TRBV12-3/TRBV12-4
CDR3nt: TGTGCCAGCAGGGCCACGGGGGGACAGCCCCAGCATTTT
CDR3aa: CASRATGGQPQHF

d_gene: TRBD1
abundance: few
j_gene: TRBJ2-7
v_gene: TRBV7-2
CDR3nt: TGTGCCAGCAGTTTTCTCGGACAGGGCTACGAGCAGTACTTC
CDR3aa: CASSFLGQGYEQYF

d_gene: TRBD1
abundance: few
j_gene: TRBJ1-6
v_gene: TRBV28
CDR3nt: TGTGCCAGCAGTTTATGGGTGGGACAGGGAGGCTCACCCCTCCACTTT
CDR3aa: CASSLWVGQGGSPLHF

d_gene: TRBD2
abundance: NA
j_gene: TRBJ2-3
v_gene: TRBV15
CDR3nt: TGTGCCACCAGCAGAGATCGGGCTAGCGGGACTAGCACAGATACGCAGTATTTT
CDR3aa: CATSRDRASGTSTDTQYF

d_gene: NA
abundance: few
j_gene: TRBJ1-4
v_gene: TRBV5-6
CDR3nt: TGTGCCAGCAGCTTGAGGCCTAATGAAAAACTGTTTTTT
CDR3aa: CASSLRPNEKLFF

d_gene: NA
abundance: NA
j_gene: TRBJ2-3
v_gene: TRBV20-1
CDR3nt: TGCAGTGCTCGAAATGACTTTGGCGCAGATACGCAGTATTTT
CDR3aa: CSARNDFGADTQYF

d_gene: TRBD2
abundance: NA
j_gene: TRBJ2-7
v_gene: TRBV12-3/TRBV12-4
CDR3nt: TGTGCCAGCAGTCCATGGGGACTAGGGGACGAGCAGCACTTC
CDR3aa: CASSPWGLGDEQHF

d_gene: TRBD2
abundance: many
j_gene: TRBJ2-1
v_gene: TRBV5-1
CDR3nt: TGCGCCAGCAGCTTGGGACTAGCGGGAGGGGGTGAGCAGTTCTTC
CDR3aa: CASSLGLAGGGEQFF

d_gene: NA
abundance: NA
j_gene: TRBJ2-2
v_gene: TRBV24-1
CDR3nt: TGTGCCACCAGTGACAGGGGCGGTAACACCGGGGAGCTGTTTTTT
CDR3aa: CATSDRGGNTGELFF

d_gene: NA
abundance: NA
j_gene: TRBJ2-5
v_gene: TRBV7-2
CDR3nt: TGTGCCAGCAGCCCTTACATGGGTCAGACCCAGTACTTC
CDR3aa: CASSPYMGQTQYF

d_gene: NA
abundance: few
j_gene: TRBJ2-7
v_gene: TRBV14
CDR3nt: TGTGCCAGCAGCCAAGGGGCGATAGACGAGCAGTACTTC
CDR3aa: CASSQGAIDEQYF

d_gene: NA
abundance: many
j_gene: TRBJ1-1
v_gene: TRBV6-1
CDR3nt: TGTGCCAGCAAAGGGGACCTGGACAGCACTGAAGCTTTCTTT
CDR3aa: CASKGDLDSTEAFF

d_gene: NA
abundance: many
j_gene: TRBJ1-6
v_gene: TRBV20-1
CDR3nt: TGCAGTGCTATGACAGAGATCTATAATTCACCCCTCCACTTT
CDR3aa: CSAMTEIYNSPLHF

d_gene: NA
abundance: many
j_gene: TRBJ2-5
v_gene: TRBV12-3/TRBV12-4
CDR3nt: TGTGCCAGCAGGACGGGACGGCAAGAGACCCAGTACTTC
CDR3aa: CASRTGRQETQYF

d_gene: NA
abundance: few
j_gene: TRBJ2-3
v_gene: TRBV30
CDR3nt: TGTGCCTCACTGAGGGGAAACACAGATACGCAGTATTTT
CDR3aa: CASLRGNTDTQYF

d_gene: TRBD2
abundance: NA
j_gene: TRBJ2-7
v_gene: TRBV7-2
CDR3nt: TGTGCCAGCAGCGTGACTAGCGGGAGCAACGAGCAGTACTTC
CDR3aa: CASSVTSGSNEQYF

d_gene: NA
abundance: NA
j_gene: TRBJ2-5
v_gene: TRBV1
CDR3nt: TGCACCAGCAGCCAGGAAAAGGCTCAAGAGACCCAGTACTTC
CDR3aa: CTSSQEKAQETQYF

d_gene: TRBD1
abundance: few
j_gene: TRBJ1-4
v_gene: TRBV7-6
CDR3nt: TGTGCCAGCAGCCTCGGGACAGAGGATTTTTTCACTCCAACAACTAATGAAAAACTGTTTTTT
CDR3aa: CASSLGTEDFFTPTTNEKLFF

d_gene: NA
abundance: many
j_gene: TRBJ2-7
v_gene: TRBV12-3/TRBV12-4
CDR3nt: TGTGCCAGCAGTTTCGGACGTCGCTCCTACGAGCAGTACTTC
CDR3aa: CASSFGRRSYEQYF

d_gene: TRBD2
abundance: NA
j_gene: TRBJ2-7
v_gene: TRBV20-1
CDR3nt: TGCAGTGCCCCCCGTCTAGCGTGGGGAGGGGAGCAGTACTTC
CDR3aa: CSAPRLAWGGEQYF

d_gene: NA
abundance: few
j_gene: TRBJ2-7
v_gene: TRBV5-1
CDR3nt: TGCGCCAGCAGCTTGGAGCTAGCGCGGGTCGAGCAGTACTTC
CDR3aa: CASSLELARVEQYF

d_gene: NA
abundance: many
j_gene: TRBJ1-2
v_gene: TRBV7-2
CDR3nt: TGTGCCAGCAGCTTAGTCGGCGGAATCTATGGCTACACCTTC
CDR3aa: CASSLVGGIYGYTF

d_gene: NA
abundance: few
j_gene: TRBJ2-1
v_gene: TRBV6-2/TRBV6-3
CDR3nt: TGTGCCAGCAACAGGCCGGCGTTGGATGAGCAGTTCTTC
CDR3aa: CASNRPALDEQFF

d_gene: TRBD2
abundance: many
j_gene: TRBJ2-7
v_gene: TRBV7-7
CDR3nt: TGTGCCAGCAGCAAACTAGCGGGGGACTACGAGCAGTACTTC
CDR3aa: CASSKLAGDYEQYF